This T cell receptor (beta chain) stems from a study of vaccination effects on CD4 cells after COVID-19. Expansion of antigen-specific CD4+ T cells with viral peptide pools was carried out by the ViraFEST assay before sequencing. After around nine days in culture, the CD4+ T cells were isolated. BNT162b2 vaccine or mRNA-1273 vaccine was given to participants in two doses. None of the vaccinated had previously contracted SARS-CoV-2, and their nucleocapsid antibodies tested negative. Days 3 and 7 saw half the medium replaced with IL-2 medium. Study-wide results and caveats: From healthy vaccinees, only 1 of 255 vaccine-induced clones also reacted to common cold coronaviruses.

The sample holds a few counts of this clone. Its specificity is unknown. TCRdb keeps only in-frame clones here, not all; method: immunoSEQ multiplex PCR. The sample comprises over 80,000 clones, around four fifths of which are singletons, and more than 0.85% rests with the top ten. This CDR3 has 14 residues. V lost 6 bases and J lost 1; bases outside the gene matches: 4. CDR1 MNHEY and CDR2 SVGAGI come from the germline V gene. Sequenced here: CD4+ T cells from PBMCs cultured with HCoV-OC43 spike peptides, sampled after COVID-19 vaccination. The subset: HCoV-OC43 spike overlapping peptide pool stimulation. The genes are TRBV6-5 and TRBJ1-1; TRBD1 aligns across 8 bases. This sequence originates from a human donor who received a COVID-19 vaccine. CDR3 in DNA: TGTGCCAGCAGCCAAACAGGGGGGAACACTGAAGCTTTCTTT. This translates into CASSQTGGNTEAFF.